This entry lists 8 T cell receptor beta chains sequenced from one sample in a study of response to subunit inactivated influenza vaccine. TCRdb reprocessed the RT-PCR reads via MiXCR and lists one record per CDR3 protein. The data show about 540,000 distinct CDR3 sequences, under 25% seen once. This sample also appeared in a second study, on T cells expressing NK-cell markers. From that report: For TCR beta, cDNA was produced by 5'RACE template switching with UMIs.

The sample was CD4+ T cells sorted from PBMCs, taken about 13 days after vaccination. These receptors were taken from a man aged 50 or older who received an inactivated influenza vaccine.

V gene TRBV3-1 combines with J gene TRBJ1-1; D remains ambiguous. CDR1 and CDR2 (germline): LGHDT, YNNKEL (reference sequence). The CDR3 has 13 amino acids. The ends were cut back, 5 bases at V and 5 bases at J, with 12 bases in the middle. CDR3 sequence (DNA): TGTGCCAGCAGCTTCGACGGTCGGACTGAAGCTTTCTTT. This translates into CASSFDGRTEAFF.

The rearrangement joins TRBV12-3 or TRBV12-4 to TRBJ2-5, with a weak D call TRBD1 (6 bases). The length of the CDR3 is 13 residues. V shed 6 bases and J shed 7 bases, with 15 bases lying between them. The CDR3 protein is CASRPTGIGTQYF. The CDR3 nucleotides are TGTGCCAGCAGACCTACAGGGATAGGGACCCAGTACTTC.

In its sample, this clonotype was seen many times. The chain couples TRBV29-1 to TRBJ2-7, with 12 bases identical to TRBD2. This CDR3 spans 13 amino acids. CDR1 is SQVTM, CDR2 ANQGSEA, per germline. Losses at the gene ends were 4 bases for V and 6 bases for J; bases not matched to a gene: 4. As DNA, the CDR3 is TGCAGCGTTGGACTAGCGGGAGAGAGCGAGCAGTACTTC. Translating gives CSVGLAGESEQYF.

This chain links TRBV5-8 with TRBJ1-1; tentatively, D is TRBD1 (5 bases). Germline V gene data show CDR1 as SGHTS and CDR2 as YDEGEE. V was cut by 4 bases and J by 0 bases, with 16 bases left in between. This CDR3 has 16 amino acids. In DNA form, the CDR3 reads TGTGCCAGCAGCAAGCGACAGACTAACATGAACACTGAAGCTTTCTTT. It encodes CASSKRQTNMNTEAFF.

Many counts were recorded for this clonotype. V and J are TRBV7-2 and TRBJ2-6; TRBD1 matches 8 bases. CDR3 length: 17 residues. The J segment lost 2 bases and the V segment lost 5 bases, leaving 8 bases of the junction unmatched. Germline V lookup: CDR1 SGHTA, CDR2 FQGNSA. DNA for the CDR3: TGTGCCAGCAGCCCGAGACAGGGGAGACCTGGGGCCAACGTCCTGACTTTC. Its protein product is CASSPRQGRPGANVLTF.

This clonotype was found once. The rearrangement uses TRBV12-3 or TRBV12-4 and TRBJ2-2; no firm D call. CDR3 length equals 13 residues. V shed 5 bases and J shed 4 bases, with 8 bases lying between them. This CDR3 is CASSVSITGELFF. DNA of the CDR3: TGTGCCAGCAGTGTATCCATCACCGGGGAGCTGTTTTTT.

This clonotype was counted a few times. The V call is TRBV12-3 or TRBV12-4, the J call TRBJ1-2, with D possibly TRBD1 on 5 matching bases. This CDR3 region has 16 residues. Trimming stripped 5 bases from V and 2 bases from J, with 18 bases between. CDR3 DNA: TGTGCCAGCAGTCCGCCATTGGGACGGAGCAACTATGGCTACACCTTC. Protein product: CASSPPLGRSNYGYTF.

This clonotype has just a few counts. This sequence joins TRBV7-3 and TRBJ2-2; 8 nucleotides align to TRBD2. There are 16 residues in the CDR3. J lost 4 bases, V lost 2 bases, and 6 bases had no gene match. Germline V gives CDR1 SGHTA, CDR2 FQGTGA. CDR3 bases: TGTGCCAGCAGCTTATTAAGCGGGAGAGGCACCGGGGAGCTGTTTTTT. Its translation is CASSLLSGRGTGELFF.